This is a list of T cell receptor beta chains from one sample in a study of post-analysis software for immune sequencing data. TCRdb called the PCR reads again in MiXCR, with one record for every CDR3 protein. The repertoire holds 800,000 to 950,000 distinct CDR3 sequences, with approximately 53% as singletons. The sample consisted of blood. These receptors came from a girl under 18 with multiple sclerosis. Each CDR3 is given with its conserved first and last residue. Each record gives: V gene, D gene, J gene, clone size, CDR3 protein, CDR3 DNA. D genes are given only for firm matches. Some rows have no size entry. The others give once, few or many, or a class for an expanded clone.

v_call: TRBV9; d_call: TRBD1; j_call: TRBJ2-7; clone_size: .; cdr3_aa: CASSVDRGSGYEQYF; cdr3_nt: TGTGCCAGCAGCGTTGACAGGGGGTCGGGCTACGAGCAGTACTTC
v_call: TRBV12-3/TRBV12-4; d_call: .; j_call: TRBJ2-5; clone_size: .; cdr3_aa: CASRSGLKQETQYF; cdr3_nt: TGTGCCAGCAGATCTGGACTCAAACAAGAGACCCAGTACTTC
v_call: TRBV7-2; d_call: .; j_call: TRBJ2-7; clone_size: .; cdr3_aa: CASSSAGNYEQYF; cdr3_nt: TGTGCCAGCAGCTCCGCAGGGAACTACGAGCAGTACTTC
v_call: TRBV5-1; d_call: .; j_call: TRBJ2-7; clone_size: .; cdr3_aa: CASSSPEDGSYEQYF; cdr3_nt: TGCGCCAGCAGCTCGCCTGAGGACGGCTCCTACGAGCAGTACTTC
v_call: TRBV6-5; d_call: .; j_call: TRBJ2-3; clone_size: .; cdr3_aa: CASSYSVQGFSTDTQYF; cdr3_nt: TGTGCCAGCAGTTACTCGGTCCAGGGATTTAGCACAGATACGCAGTATTTT
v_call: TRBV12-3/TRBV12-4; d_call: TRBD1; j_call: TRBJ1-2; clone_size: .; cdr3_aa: CASSSDRGPLVQLNYGYTF; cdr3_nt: TGTGCCAGCAGTTCCGACAGGGGCCCGCTCGTCCAGTTAAACTATGGCTACACCTTC
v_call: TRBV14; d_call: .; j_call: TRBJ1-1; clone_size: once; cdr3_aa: CASSQDYLSPAFF; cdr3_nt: TGTGCCAGCAGCCAGGACTATTTATCTCCAGCTTTCTTT
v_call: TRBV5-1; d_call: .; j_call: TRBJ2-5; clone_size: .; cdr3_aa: CASSSDRSQETQYF; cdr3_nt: TGCGCCAGCAGCTCTGACAGGAGCCAAGAGACCCAGTACTTC
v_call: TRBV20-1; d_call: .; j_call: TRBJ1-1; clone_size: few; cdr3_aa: CSARVPGMNTEAFF; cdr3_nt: TGCAGTGCTAGAGTCCCAGGAATGAACACTGAAGCTTTCTTT
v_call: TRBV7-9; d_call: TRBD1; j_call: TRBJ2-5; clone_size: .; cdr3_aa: CASSSTQGAETQYF; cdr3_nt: TGTGCCAGCAGCTCAACACAGGGGGCAGAGACCCAGTACTTC